The present TCR beta chain was sequenced within a study of radiotherapy plus CTLA-4 blockade in lung cancer. The assay was immunoSEQ multiplex PCR, and TCRdb's table has in-frame clones only and misses some. Counted here are 70,000 to 95,000 clones, around four fifths occurring once; the ten biggest clones make up roughly 15%. With 2 bases clipped from V and 4 bases from J, the junction kept 9 bases outside the gene matches. CDR1 and CDR2 (germline): KGHSH, LQKENI. This CDR3 contains 18 residues. The origin of this receptor is a human donor with non-small cell lung cancer that progressed on radiotherapy plus ipilimumab. V and J are TRBV18 and TRBJ2-1; 12 positions agree with TRBD2. The starting material was peripheral blood, obtained from a patient treated with radiotherapy plus ipilimumab. The CDR3 loop is CASSPAMRLAGEYNEQFF. DNA for the CDR3: TGTGCCAGCTCACCAGCTATGAGACTAGCGGGAGAGTACAATGAGCAGTTCTTC. The entire variable domain, with the rest obtained from reference TRBV18 and TRBJ2-1, is as follows: NAGVMQNPRHLVRRRGQEARLRCSPMKGHSHVYWYRQLPEEGLKFMVYLQKENIIDESGMPKERFSAEFPKEGPSILRIQQVVRGDSAAYFCASSPAMRLAGEYNEQFFGPGTRLTVL.